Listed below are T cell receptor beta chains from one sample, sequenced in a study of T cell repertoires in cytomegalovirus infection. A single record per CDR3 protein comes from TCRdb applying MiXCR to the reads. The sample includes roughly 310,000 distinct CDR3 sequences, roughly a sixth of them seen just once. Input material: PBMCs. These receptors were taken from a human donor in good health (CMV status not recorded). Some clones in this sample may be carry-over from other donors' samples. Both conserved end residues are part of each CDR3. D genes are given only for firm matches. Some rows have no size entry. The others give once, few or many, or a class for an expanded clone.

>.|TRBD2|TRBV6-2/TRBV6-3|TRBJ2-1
TGTGCCAGCAGCGACGGGACTAGCGGGGGCAATGAGCAGTTCTTC
CASSDGTSGGNEQFF
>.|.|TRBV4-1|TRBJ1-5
TGCGCCAGCAGTCCAGTTGAGACAGGCAATCAGCCCCAGCATTTT
CASSPVETGNQPQHF
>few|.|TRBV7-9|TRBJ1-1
TGTGCCAGCAGCGGGAGCGGTTTCGCTGAAGCTTTCTTT
CASSGSGFAEAFF
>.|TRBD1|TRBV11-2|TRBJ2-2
TGTGCCAGCAGCAGGACAGGGGTTAGGACCGGGGAGCTGTTTTTT
CASSRTGVRTGELFF
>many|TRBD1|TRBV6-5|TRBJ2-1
TGTGCCAGCAGTCGGGACAGGGTATACAATGAGCAGTTCTTC
CASSRDRVYNEQFF
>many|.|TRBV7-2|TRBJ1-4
TGTGCCAGCAGCCTACAGGGACTTGAGAATGAAAAACTGTTTTTT
CASSLQGLENEKLFF
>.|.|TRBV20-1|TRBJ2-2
TGCAGTGCTAAGGATCGTGGACTCACCGGGGAGCTGTTTTTT
CSAKDRGLTGELFF
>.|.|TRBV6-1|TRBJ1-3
TGTGCCAGCAGTGAATCGTCACCGGGGGCCTCTGGAAACACCATATATTTT
CASSESSPGASGNTIYF
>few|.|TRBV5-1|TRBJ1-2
TGCGCCAGCAGCTTAGCGGTTGGCTTTCGGGGCTACACCTTC
CASSLAVGFRGYTF
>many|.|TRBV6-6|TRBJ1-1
TGTGCCAGCAGTTACCAAGGGGGGACACCGAACACTGAAGCTTTCTTT
CASSYQGGTPNTEAFF
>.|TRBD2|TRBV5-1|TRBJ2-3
TGCGCCAGCAGCCCCGGACTAGCGGGGGGAATGTTGACAGATACGCAGTATTTT
CASSPGLAGGMLTDTQYF
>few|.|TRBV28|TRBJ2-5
TGTGCCAGCAGATCTATGATAGCAGAGACCCAGTACTTC
CASRSMIAETQYF